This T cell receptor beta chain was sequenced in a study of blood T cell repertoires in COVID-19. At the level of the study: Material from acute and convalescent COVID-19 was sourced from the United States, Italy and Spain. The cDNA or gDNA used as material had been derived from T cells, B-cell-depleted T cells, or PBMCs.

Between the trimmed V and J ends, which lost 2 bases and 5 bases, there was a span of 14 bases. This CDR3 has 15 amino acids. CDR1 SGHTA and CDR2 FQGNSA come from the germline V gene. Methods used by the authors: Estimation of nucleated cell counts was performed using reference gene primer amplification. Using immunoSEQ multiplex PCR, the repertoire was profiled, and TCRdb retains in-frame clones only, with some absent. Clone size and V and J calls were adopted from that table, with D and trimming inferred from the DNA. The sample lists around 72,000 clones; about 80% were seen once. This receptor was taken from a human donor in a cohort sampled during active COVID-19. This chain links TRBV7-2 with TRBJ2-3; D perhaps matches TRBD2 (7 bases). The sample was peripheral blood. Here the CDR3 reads CASSLSGGAGDTQYF. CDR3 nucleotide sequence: TGTGCCAGCAGCTTATCTGGGGGGGCGGGAGATACGCAGTATTTT. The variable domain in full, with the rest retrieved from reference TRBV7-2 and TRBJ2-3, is GAGVSQSPSNKVTEKGKDVELRCDPISGHTALYWYRQSLGQGLEFLIYFQGNSAPDKSGLPSDRFSAERTGGSVSTLTIQRTQQEDSAVYLCASSLSGGAGDTQYFGPGTRLTVL.